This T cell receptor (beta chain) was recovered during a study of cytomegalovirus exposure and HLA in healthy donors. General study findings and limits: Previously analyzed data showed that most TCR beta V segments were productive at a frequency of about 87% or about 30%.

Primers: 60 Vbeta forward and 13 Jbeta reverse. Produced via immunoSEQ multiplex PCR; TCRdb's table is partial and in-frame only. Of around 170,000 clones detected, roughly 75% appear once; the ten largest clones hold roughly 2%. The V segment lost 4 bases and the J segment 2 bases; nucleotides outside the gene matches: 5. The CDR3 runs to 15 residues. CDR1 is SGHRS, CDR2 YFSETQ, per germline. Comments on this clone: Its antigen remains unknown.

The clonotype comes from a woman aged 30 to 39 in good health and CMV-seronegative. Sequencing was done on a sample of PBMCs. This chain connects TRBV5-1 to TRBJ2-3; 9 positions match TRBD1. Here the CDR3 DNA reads TGCGCCAGCAGCACGGACAGGGGATACACAGATACGCAGTATTTT. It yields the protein CASSTDRGYTDTQYF.